The T cell receptor (beta chain) described here comes from a study of T-cell reconstitution after alpha-beta-depleted transplantation in children. This clonotype has a count of ten or more. This CDR3 is 17 amino acids long. Losses at the gene ends were 4 bases for V and 7 bases for J; bases not matched to a gene: 15. For TCRbeta, the library was prepared with unique molecular identifiers. Using its own MiXCR run on the PCR reads, TCRdb lists one record per CDR3 protein. The sample consists of approximately 590,000 distinct CDR3 sequences, more than 9% of them appearing once. The material sequenced was PBMCs from the stem cell graft donor, taken from the stem cell graft. This TCR derives from a human donor who donated a stem cell graft to a child with acute myeloid leukemia. V gene TRBV12-3 or TRBV12-4 combines with J gene TRBJ2-1, with TRBD2 identical over 8 bases. The CDR3 DNA is TGTGCCAGCAGTTCCTGGACGGGACTAGGGGTGGGAAATGAGCAGTTCTTC. Protein sequence: CASSSWTGLGVGNEQFF.